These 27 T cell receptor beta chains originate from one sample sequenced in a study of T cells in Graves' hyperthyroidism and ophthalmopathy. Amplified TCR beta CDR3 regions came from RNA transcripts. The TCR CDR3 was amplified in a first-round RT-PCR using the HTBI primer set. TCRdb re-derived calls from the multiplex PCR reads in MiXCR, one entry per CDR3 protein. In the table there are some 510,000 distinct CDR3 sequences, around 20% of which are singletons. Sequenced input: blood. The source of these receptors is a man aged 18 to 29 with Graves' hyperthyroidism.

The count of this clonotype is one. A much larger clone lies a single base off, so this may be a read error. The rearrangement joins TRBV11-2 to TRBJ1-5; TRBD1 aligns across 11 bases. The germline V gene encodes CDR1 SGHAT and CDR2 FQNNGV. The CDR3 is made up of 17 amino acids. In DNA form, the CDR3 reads TGTGCCAGCAGCTTAGGGGGGACAGGGGGTAGTAATCAGCCCCAGCGTTTT. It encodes CASSLGGTGGSNQPQRF.

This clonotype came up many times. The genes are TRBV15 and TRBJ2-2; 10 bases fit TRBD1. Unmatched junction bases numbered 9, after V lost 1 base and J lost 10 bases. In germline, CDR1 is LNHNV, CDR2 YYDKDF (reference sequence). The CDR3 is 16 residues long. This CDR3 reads CATSRGLGQGSEELFF. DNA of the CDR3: TGTGCCACCAGCAGAGGGTTGGGACAGGGGAGTGAGGAGCTGTTTTTT.

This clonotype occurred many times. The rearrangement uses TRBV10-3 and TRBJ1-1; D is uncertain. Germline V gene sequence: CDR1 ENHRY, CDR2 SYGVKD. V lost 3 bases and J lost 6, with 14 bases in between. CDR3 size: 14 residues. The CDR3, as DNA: TGTGCCATCAGTGACGACCCCCCCCGGGCTGAAGCTTTCTTT. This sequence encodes CAISDDPPRAEAFF.

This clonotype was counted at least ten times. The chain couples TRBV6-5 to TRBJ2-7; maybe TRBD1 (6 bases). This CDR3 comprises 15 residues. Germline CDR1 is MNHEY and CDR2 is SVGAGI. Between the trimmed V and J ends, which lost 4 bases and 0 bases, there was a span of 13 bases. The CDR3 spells CASSLGGPDSYEQYF. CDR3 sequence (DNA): TGTGCCAGCAGTTTAGGGGGACCGGACTCCTACGAGCAGTACTTC.

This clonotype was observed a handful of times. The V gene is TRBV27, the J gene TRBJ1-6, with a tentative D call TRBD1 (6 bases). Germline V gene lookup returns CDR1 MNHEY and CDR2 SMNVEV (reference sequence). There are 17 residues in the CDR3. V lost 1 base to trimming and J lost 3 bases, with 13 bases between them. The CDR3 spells CASSLLAGVGYNSPLHF. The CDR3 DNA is TGTGCCAGCAGTTTATTGGCAGGGGTCGGCTATAATTCACCCCTCCACTTT.

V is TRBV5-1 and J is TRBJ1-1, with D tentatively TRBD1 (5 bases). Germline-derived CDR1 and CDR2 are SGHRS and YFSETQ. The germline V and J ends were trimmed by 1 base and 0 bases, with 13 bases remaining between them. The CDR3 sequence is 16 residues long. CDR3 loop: CASSLLGVVVNTEAFF. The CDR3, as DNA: TGCGCCAGCAGCTTGTTAGGGGTTGTGGTGAACACTGAAGCTTTCTTT.

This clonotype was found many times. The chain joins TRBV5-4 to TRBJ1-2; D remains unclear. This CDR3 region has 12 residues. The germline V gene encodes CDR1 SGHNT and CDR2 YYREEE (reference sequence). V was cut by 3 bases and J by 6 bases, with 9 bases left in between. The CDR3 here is CASSSQTDGYTF. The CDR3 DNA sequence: TGTGCCAGCAGCTCTCAGACGGATGGCTACACCTTC.

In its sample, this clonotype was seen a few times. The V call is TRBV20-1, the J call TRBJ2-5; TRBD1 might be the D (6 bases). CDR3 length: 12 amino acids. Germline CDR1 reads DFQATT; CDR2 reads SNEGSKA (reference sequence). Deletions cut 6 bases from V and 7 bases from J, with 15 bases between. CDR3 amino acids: CSAATGQRTQYF. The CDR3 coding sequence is TGCAGTGCCGCTACAGGGCAGAGGACCCAGTACTTC.

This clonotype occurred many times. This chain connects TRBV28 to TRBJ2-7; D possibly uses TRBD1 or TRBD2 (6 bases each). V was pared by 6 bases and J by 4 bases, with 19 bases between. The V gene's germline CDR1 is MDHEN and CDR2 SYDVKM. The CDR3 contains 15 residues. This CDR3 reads CASRPSGGQGYEQYF. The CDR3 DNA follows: TGTGCCAGCAGACCCTCCGGGGGCCAGGGTTACGAGCAGTACTTC. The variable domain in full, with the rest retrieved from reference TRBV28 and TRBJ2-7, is DVKVTQSSRYLVKRTGEKVFLECVQDMDHENMFWYRQDPGLGLRLIYFSYDVKMKEKGDIPEGYSVSREKKERFSLILESASTNQTSMYLCASRPSGGQGYEQYFGPGTRLTVT.

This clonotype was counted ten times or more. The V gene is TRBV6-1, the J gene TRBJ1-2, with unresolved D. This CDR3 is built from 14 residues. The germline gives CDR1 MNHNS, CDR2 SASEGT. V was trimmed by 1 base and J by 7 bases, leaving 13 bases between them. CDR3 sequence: CASSEGQTISGYTF. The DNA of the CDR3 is TGTGCCAGCAGTGAAGGACAAACTATTAGTGGCTACACCTTC.

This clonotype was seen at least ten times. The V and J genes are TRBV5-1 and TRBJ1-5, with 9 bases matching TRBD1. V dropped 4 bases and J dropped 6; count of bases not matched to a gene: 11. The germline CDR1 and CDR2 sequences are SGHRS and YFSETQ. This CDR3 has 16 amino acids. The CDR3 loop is CASSPGYRGRGQPQHF. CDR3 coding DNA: TGCGCCAGCAGCCCAGGATACAGGGGGCGAGGTCAGCCCCAGCATTTT.

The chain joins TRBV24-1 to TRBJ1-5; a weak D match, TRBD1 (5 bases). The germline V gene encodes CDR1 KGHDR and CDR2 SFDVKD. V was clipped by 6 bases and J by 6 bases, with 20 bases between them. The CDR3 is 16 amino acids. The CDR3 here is CATSLSGIVVGQPQHF. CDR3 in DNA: TGTGCCACCAGTTTGTCAGGGATCGTGGTAGGTCAGCCCCAGCATTTT.

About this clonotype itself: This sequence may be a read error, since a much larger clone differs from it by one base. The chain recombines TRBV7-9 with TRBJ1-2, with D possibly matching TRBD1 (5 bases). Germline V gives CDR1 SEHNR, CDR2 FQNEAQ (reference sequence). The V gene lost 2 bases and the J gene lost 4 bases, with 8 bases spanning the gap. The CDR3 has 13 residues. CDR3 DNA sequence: TGTGCCAGCAGCTTACCCGACAGCTATGGCTACACCTTC. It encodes CASSLPDSYGYTF.

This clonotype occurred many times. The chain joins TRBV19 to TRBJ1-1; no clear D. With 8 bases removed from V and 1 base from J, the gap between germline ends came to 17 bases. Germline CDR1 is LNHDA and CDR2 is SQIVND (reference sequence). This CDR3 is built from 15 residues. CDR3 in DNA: TGTGCCAGTGCCCTTTCGGGGTTAGGGAACACTGAAGCTTTCTTT. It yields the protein CASALSGLGNTEAFF.

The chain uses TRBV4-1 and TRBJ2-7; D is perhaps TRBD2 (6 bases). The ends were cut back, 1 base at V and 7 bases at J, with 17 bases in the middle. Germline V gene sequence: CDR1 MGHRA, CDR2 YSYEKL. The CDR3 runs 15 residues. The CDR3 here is CASSQGEFKSGEQYF. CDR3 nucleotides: TGCGCCAGCAGCCAAGGGGAGTTTAAAAGCGGGGAGCAGTACTTC.

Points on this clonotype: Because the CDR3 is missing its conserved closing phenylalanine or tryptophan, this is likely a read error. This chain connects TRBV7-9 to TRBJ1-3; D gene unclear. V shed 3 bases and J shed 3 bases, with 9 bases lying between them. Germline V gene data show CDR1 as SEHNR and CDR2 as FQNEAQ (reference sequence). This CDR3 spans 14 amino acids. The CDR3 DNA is TGTGCCAGCAGCTTCTCGCCGAGTGGAAACACCATATATTAT. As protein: CASSFSPSGNTIYY.

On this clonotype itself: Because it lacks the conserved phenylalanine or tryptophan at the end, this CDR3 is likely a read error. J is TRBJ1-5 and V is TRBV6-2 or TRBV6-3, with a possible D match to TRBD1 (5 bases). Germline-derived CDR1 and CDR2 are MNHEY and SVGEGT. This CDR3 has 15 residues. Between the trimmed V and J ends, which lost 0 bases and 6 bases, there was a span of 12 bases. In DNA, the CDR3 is TGTGCCAGCAGTTACTCGGTGGCAGGGCTTCAGCCCCAGCATCTT. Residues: CASSYSVAGLQPQHL.

CDR3 DNA sequence: TGTGCCTGCACGAGGGTCGGCAATGGCTACACCTTC. Its protein is CACTRVGNGYTF. The J gene is TRBJ1-2, the V gene TRBV28; D ambiguous. Germline CDR1 is MDHEN and CDR2 is SYDVKM. Trimming shortened V by 11 bases and J by 6 bases, and 16 bases separated the two germline ends. This CDR3 region has 12 residues.

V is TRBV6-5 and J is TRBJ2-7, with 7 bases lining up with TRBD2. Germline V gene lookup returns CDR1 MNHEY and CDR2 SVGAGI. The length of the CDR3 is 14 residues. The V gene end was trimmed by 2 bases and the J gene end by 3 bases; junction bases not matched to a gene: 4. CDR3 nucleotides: TGTGCCAGCAGTTACGGGGAGGGGCTCTACGAGCAGTACTTC. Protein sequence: CASSYGEGLYEQYF.

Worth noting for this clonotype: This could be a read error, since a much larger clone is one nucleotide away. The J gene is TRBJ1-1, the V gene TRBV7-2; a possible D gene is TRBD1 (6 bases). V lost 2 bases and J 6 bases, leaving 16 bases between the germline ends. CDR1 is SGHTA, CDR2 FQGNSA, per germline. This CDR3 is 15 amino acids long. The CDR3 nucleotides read TGTGCCAGCAGCTTACCGACAGGTTTTAGCTCTGAAGCTTTCTTT. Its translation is CASSLPTGFSSEAFF.

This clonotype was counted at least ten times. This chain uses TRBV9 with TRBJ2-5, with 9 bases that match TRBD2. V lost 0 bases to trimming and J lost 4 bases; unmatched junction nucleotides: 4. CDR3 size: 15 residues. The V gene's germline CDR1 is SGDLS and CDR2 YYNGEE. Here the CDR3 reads CASSVGGGAAETQYF. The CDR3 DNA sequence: TGTGCCAGCAGCGTAGGCGGGGGGGCCGCAGAGACCCAGTACTTC.

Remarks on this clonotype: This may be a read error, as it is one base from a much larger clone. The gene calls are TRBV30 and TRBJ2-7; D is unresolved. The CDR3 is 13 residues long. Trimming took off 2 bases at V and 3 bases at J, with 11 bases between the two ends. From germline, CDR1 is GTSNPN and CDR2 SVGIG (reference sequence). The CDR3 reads CAWSTGCVYEQYF. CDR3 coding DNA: TGTGCCTGGAGTACCGGGTGCGTCTACGAGCAGTACTTC.

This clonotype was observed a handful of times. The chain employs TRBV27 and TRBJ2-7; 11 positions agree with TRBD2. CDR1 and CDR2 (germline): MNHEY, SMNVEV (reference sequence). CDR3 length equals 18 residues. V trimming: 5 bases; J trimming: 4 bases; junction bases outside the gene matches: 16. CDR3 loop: CASSPSLAGGLRVYEQYF. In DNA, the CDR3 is TGTGCCAGCAGTCCTTCGCTAGCGGGGGGCTTGAGGGTGTACGAGCAGTACTTC.

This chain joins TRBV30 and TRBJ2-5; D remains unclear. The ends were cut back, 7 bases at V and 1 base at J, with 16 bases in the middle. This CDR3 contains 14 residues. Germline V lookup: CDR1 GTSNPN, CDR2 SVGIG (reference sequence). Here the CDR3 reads CASGQGLSQETQYF. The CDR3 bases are TGTGCCTCCGGGCAAGGGTTGAGCCAAGAGACCCAGTACTTC.

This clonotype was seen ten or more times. DNA for the CDR3: TGTGCCAGCAGTTTACCCCCAGCGAACACTGAAGCTTTCTTT. Its translation is CASSLPPANTEAFF. The V call is TRBV12-3 or TRBV12-4, the J call TRBJ1-1; no clear D gene. The CDR3 is made up of 14 amino acids. The ends were cut back, 2 bases at V and 1 base at J, with 8 bases in the middle.

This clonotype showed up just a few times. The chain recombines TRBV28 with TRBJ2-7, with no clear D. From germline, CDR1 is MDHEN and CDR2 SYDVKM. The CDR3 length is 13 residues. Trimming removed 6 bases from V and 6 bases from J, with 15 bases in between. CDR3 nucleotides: TGTGCCAGCAGCTTGGGTGCATCCCCCGAGCAGTACTTC. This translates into CASSLGASPEQYF.

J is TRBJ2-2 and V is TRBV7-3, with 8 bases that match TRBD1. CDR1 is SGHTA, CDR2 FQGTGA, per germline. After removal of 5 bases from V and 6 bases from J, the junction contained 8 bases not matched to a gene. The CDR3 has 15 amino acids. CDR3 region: CASSTRTGKPGELFF. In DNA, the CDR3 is TGTGCCAGCAGCACCCGGACAGGGAAACCCGGGGAGCTGTTTTTT.